One sample yielded the 26 T cell receptor beta chains listed below, sequenced in a study of blood T cell repertoires in COVID-19. Generated by immunoSEQ multiplex PCR, the TCRdb table keeps only in-frame clones and is missing some. The top ten hold approximately 3.6% of the sample, which has 230,000 or so clones, 80% to 85% seen once. Sequenced material: PBMCs or T cells enriched from blood (not recorded which). The receptor set was obtained from a man aged 45-65 years who had recovered from COVID-19.

The CDR3: CASSLVGRWHEQYF. The CDR3 DNA reads TGTGCCAGCAGCTTAGTAGGCAGGTGGCACGAGCAGTACTTC. This sequence joins TRBV7-2 and TRBJ2-7, with unresolved D. Germline V lookup: CDR1 SGHTA, CDR2 FQGNSA. The CDR3 covers 14 residues. With 1 base removed from V and 5 bases from J, the gap between germline ends came to 12 bases.

This chain joins TRBV2 and TRBJ2-3; possibly TRBD1 for D (5 bases). V was clipped by 4 bases and J by 3 bases, with 11 bases between them. In germline, CDR1 is SNHLY, CDR2 FYNNEI. CDR3 length equals 14 residues. CDR3 sequence reads: CASSVQGTTDTQYF. The CDR3 DNA is TGTGCCAGCAGTGTCCAGGGTACGACAGATACGCAGTATTTT.

This clone appeared a single time. The chain is built from TRBV5-1 and TRBJ2-1; possibly TRBD1 for D (6 bases). The V end was cut by 4 bases, the J end by 5 bases, with 10 bases between. The CDR3 extends over 13 amino acids. Germline CDR1 and CDR2: SGHRS and YFSETQ. In nucleotides, the CDR3 is TGCGCCAGCAGCACCGGACAGCACAATGAGCAGTTCTTC. This gives the protein CASSTGQHNEQFF.

The J gene is TRBJ2-7, the V gene TRBV7-2, with 9 bases lining up with TRBD2. The junction had 8 bases not matched to a gene; V was cut back by 5 bases and J by 6 bases. The CDR3 covers 14 residues. Germline V lookup: CDR1 SGHTA, CDR2 FQGNSA. DNA of the CDR3: TGTGCCAGCAGCGCGGGGGGGGGCGCGGGCGAGCAGTACTTC. Translation: CASSAGGGAGEQYF.

The chain links TRBV6-5 to TRBJ2-7; 7 nucleotides match TRBD1. From germline, CDR1 is MNHEY and CDR2 SVGAGI. This CDR3 is 13 amino acids long. The ends lost 6 bases at V and 4 bases at J; junction bases unmatched: 6. This CDR3 reads CASRRGGRYEQYF. The CDR3 DNA is TGTGCCAGCAGAAGAGGGGGCAGGTACGAGCAGTACTTC.

The V gene is TRBV27, the J gene TRBJ2-7; maybe TRBD1 (6 bases). The CDR3 is made up of 16 amino acids. The V end lost 5 bases, the J end lost 3 bases, and 20 bases lay between the germline ends. Germline V gene lookup returns CDR1 MNHEY and CDR2 SMNVEV (reference sequence). This CDR3 reads CASSPWDNSQRYEQYF. CDR3 coding DNA: TGTGCCAGCAGTCCCTGGGACAACTCACAACGCTACGAGCAGTACTTC.

The chain links TRBV5-1 to TRBJ2-6; D not resolved. The CDR3 has 15 residues. V was clipped by 2 bases and J by 2 bases, with 8 bases between them. CDR1 SGHRS and CDR2 YFSETQ come from the germline V gene. Written as DNA, the CDR3 is TGCGCCAGCAGCTTTTCGAGCGCTGGGGCCAACGTCCTGACTTTC. This translates into CASSFSSAGANVLTF.

This clone was seen a single time. The chain employs TRBV10-2 and TRBJ2-3, with TRBD2 as a possible D gene (5 bases). V dropped 4 bases and J dropped 4 bases, with 15 bases sitting between them. In germline, CDR1 is WSHSY, CDR2 SAAADI. The CDR3 is made up of 15 amino acids. This CDR3 reads CASSALEASADTQYF. The CDR3 region has the DNA TGCGCCAGCAGTGCACTAGAGGCTTCCGCAGATACGCAGTATTTT.

The chain uses TRBV6-2 or TRBV6-3 and TRBJ2-5; perhaps TRBD1 as D (6 bases). The CDR3 contains 14 residues. CDR1 and CDR2 (germline): MNHEY, SVGEGT. V was shortened by 5 bases and J by 2 bases, with 12 bases between the two germline ends. The chain's CDR3 is CASSIRQAQETQYF. The CDR3 coding sequence is TGTGCCAGCAGTATTCGACAGGCACAAGAGACCCAGTACTTC.

The chain is built from TRBV2 and TRBJ2-3; TRBD2 agrees at 14 bases. The V and J ends lost 6 bases and 0 bases, in that order; junction bases with no gene match: 17. The CDR3 consists of 21 residues. CDR1 and CDR2 (germline): SNHLY, FYNNEI. The CDR3 loop is CASRTTVSTSGGDSSTDTQYF. CDR3 nucleotide sequence: TGTGCCAGCAGGACCACCGTCTCGACTAGCGGGGGGGACTCTAGCACAGATACGCAGTATTTT.

The V call is TRBV19, the J call TRBJ1-5, with 8 positions matching TRBD1. The CDR3 length is 14 residues. The ends lost 5 bases at V and 7 bases at J; junction bases unmatched: 7. Germline CDR1 is LNHDA and CDR2 is SQIVND (reference sequence). CDR3 residues: CASSLGQGLQPQHF. CDR3 coding DNA: TGTGCCAGTAGTCTCGGACAGGGATTACAGCCCCAGCATTTT.

The rearrangement uses TRBV3-1 (or the pseudogene TRBV3-2) and TRBJ2-3, with 10 bases aligning to TRBD2. CDR3 length: 15 amino acids. CDR1 is LGHDT and CDR2 is YNNKEL in the germline V gene (reference sequence). The V gene end was trimmed by 3 bases and the J gene end by 6 bases; junction bases not matched to a gene: 6. Here the CDR3 DNA reads TGTGCCAGCAGCCACCTAGCGGGAGATAGCGATACGCAGTATTTT. Translating gives CASSHLAGDSDTQYF.

The chain combines TRBV5-4 with TRBJ2-2, with D possibly TRBD1 on 5 matching bases. The V gene lost 1 base and the J gene lost 4 bases, with 11 bases spanning the gap. Germline V gives CDR1 SGHNT, CDR2 YYREEE (reference sequence). The CDR3 consists of 15 residues. CDR3 coding DNA: TGTGCCAGCAGCTTGTACGACAGTCCCACCGGGGAGCTGTTTTTT. Its protein is CASSLYDSPTGELFF.

Comments on this clone: The same CDR3 arises from other DNA sequences in this sample as well. The chain joins TRBV27 to TRBJ1-1; 10 bases are shared with TRBD1. This CDR3 is 14 amino acids long. J lost 1 base, V lost 9 bases, and 5 bases had no gene match. Germline V lookup: CDR1 MNHEY, CDR2 SMNVEV (reference sequence). Here the CDR3 reads CASSRQGANTEAFF. CDR3 bases: TGTGCCAGTTCCCGACAGGGGGCGAACACTGAAGCTTTCTTT.

The chain is built from TRBV11-2 and TRBJ1-6; 9 bases fit TRBD1. CDR1 is SGHAT, CDR2 FQNNGV, per germline. After removal of 4 bases from V and 10 bases from J, the junction contained 11 bases not matched to a gene. The CDR3 loop spans 16 amino acids. The CDR3 sequence: CASSSGGTGFYSPLHF. CDR3 bases: TGTGCCAGCAGCTCAGGGGGGACAGGGTTTTACTCACCCCTCCACTTT.

The chain recombines TRBV27 with TRBJ2-7; possibly TRBD2 for D (5 bases). This CDR3 contains 14 residues. CDR1 and CDR2 from the germline V gene are MNHEY and SMNVEV (reference sequence). V lost 5 bases to trimming and J lost 2 bases, with 13 bases between them. The CDR3 DNA reads TGTGCCAGCAGTCAAAACACGGGGACCTACGAGCAGTACTTC. Translation gives CASSQNTGTYEQYF.

The genes are TRBV20-1 and TRBJ2-3, with a weak D call TRBD1 (5 bases). Trimming shortened V by 3 bases and J by 12 bases, and 13 bases separated the two germline ends. The CDR3 contains 11 residues. CDR1 is DFQATT, CDR2 SNEGSKA, per germline (reference sequence). CDR3 region: CSASPGHVQYF. The CDR3, as DNA: TGCAGTGCTAGTCCCGGACATGTCCAGTATTTT.

This chain connects TRBV6-1 to TRBJ2-7; TRBD1 matches 8 bases. The CDR3 spans 14 residues. The germline CDR1 and CDR2 sequences are MNHNS and SASEGT. V shed 2 bases, J shed 3 bases, and the junction held 3 bases outside the gene matches. In DNA, the CDR3 is TGTGCCAGCAGTGAACCGACAGGGGTCTACGAGCAGTACTTC. It yields the protein CASSEPTGVYEQYF.

This chain connects TRBV29-1 to TRBJ2-1, with a weak D call TRBD2 (5 bases). Trimming stripped 8 bases from V and 9 bases from J, with 17 bases between. This CDR3 comprises 12 residues. Germline assignment: CDR1 SQVTM and CDR2 ANQGSEA. CDR3 residues: CSLLLRVGEQFF. Written as DNA, the CDR3 is TGCAGCCTATTACTGCGGGTGGGTGAGCAGTTCTTC.

This sequence joins TRBV7-2 and TRBJ1-1; no clear D. Trimming removed 2 bases at V and 0 bases at J, with 4 bases between. The CDR3 covers 13 residues. Germline V gives CDR1 SGHTA, CDR2 FQGNSA. DNA for the CDR3: TGTGCCAGCAGCTTATCCATGAACACTGAAGCTTTCTTT. Translation: CASSLSMNTEAFF.

The rearrangement uses TRBV7-9 and TRBJ1-4; TRBD1 is a possible D gene (5 bases). CDR1 and CDR2 from the germline V gene are SEHNR and FQNEAQ (reference sequence). The ends were cut back, 2 bases at V and 7 bases at J, with 14 bases in the middle. This CDR3 region has 15 residues. The CDR3 nucleotides read TGTGCCAGCAGCTTACCTCGCGGGGGGAGTGAAAAACTGTTTTTT. Translating gives CASSLPRGGSEKLFF.

This chain joins TRBV7-3 and TRBJ2-3, with 9 bases lining up with TRBD2. Trimming took 1 base from V and 3 from J; bases not matched to a gene: 11. CDR3 length: 18 amino acids. Germline values: CDR1 SGHTA, CDR2 FQGTGA. The DNA for the CDR3 is TGTGCCAGCAGCTTAAATCTGGGCGGGGGGGCCGGAACAGATACGCAGTATTTT. Translated, it gives CASSLNLGGGAGTDTQYF.

This clone appeared a single time. The V gene is TRBV13, the J gene TRBJ2-5, with TRBD1 matching over 11 bases. V trimming: 6 bases; J trimming: 5 bases; junction bases outside the gene matches: 8. Germline V CDR1 and CDR2: PRHDT, FYEKMQ (reference sequence). This CDR3 contains 15 residues. CDR3 DNA sequence: TGTGCCAGCAGGCGAGCCGGGACAGGGGGGGAGACCCAGTACTTC. Residues: CASRRAGTGGETQYF.

To note about this clone: Distinct nucleotide sequences in the sample also encode this CDR3. The chain couples TRBV7-2 to TRBJ1-1; D gene ambiguous. The V and J ends lost 1 base and 1 base respectively, with 4 bases between them. Looked up from germline, CDR1 is SGHTA and CDR2 is FQGNSA. CDR3 length: 13 amino acids. The CDR3 DNA reads as TGTGCCAGCAGCTTAGGGAGGAACACTGAAGCTTTCTTT. It is translated as CASSLGRNTEAFF.

V gene TRBV12-3 or TRBV12-4 combines with J gene TRBJ2-1; D remains ambiguous. This CDR3 region has 12 residues. V lost 3 bases and J lost 5, with 5 bases in between. CDR3 region: CASSFFDNEQFF. DNA of the CDR3: TGTGCCAGCAGTTTCTTCGACAATGAGCAGTTCTTC.

This chain uses TRBV7-3 with TRBJ2-2; D uncertain. V lost 0 bases, J lost 4 bases, and 9 bases lay in between. The germline V gene encodes CDR1 SGHTA and CDR2 FQGTGA. CDR3 length: 15 residues. The CDR3 DNA reads TGTGCCAGCAGCTTAACCCCAGGTTCCACCGGGGAGCTGTTTTTT. This encodes CASSLTPGSTGELFF.